The T cell receptor (beta chain) described here comes from a study of cytomegalovirus exposure and HLA in healthy donors. The CDR3 extends over 14 amino acids. V was clipped by 3 bases and J by 6 bases; unmatched bases: 8. Germline V gene data show CDR1 as SGHTA and CDR2 as FQGTGA. 60 Vbeta and 13 Jbeta primers were used in PCR. The repertoire was sequenced with immunoSEQ multiplex PCR; TCRdb's copy has only in-frame clones and lacks some. This sample has 100,000 to 120,000 clones, with about 77% found just once. Only one count was recorded for this clone. The specimen was PBMCs. This sequence joins TRBV7-3 and TRBJ2-7; TRBD2 matches at 7 bases. The receptor comes from a woman younger than 45 in good health and CMV-seropositive. CDR3 amino acids: CASSFLAGDREQYF. CDR3 sequence (DNA): TGTGCCAGCAGCTTTCTCGCGGGAGATCGCGAGCAGTACTTC.